Reported below is one T cell receptor (beta chain). The clone's antigen remains unknown. Base quality data are lacking; no much larger clone is found one base away. Participants in the prospective study were enrolled through a virtual design, were aged about 18 to 90 years, and lived in about 25 United States geographic areas. Cohort assignment in the prospective study relied on participant-reported clinical history from a screening survey and a study questionnaire. Recovered participants in ImmuneRACE Cohort 3 were defined as having two consecutive negative NP/OP PCR tests, clearance from a healthcare professional, or resolution of symptoms. In the prospective study, whole blood, serum and a nasopharyngeal or oropharyngeal swab were collected from each participant by mobile phlebotomists. Additional blood draws and questionnaires over an approximately 2-month period could optionally be provided by prospective study participants. Blood samples from the prospective study were shipped frozen or at room temperature prior to DNA extraction.

TCRbeta CDR3 regions were amplified from genomic DNA by means of the immunoSEQ Assay, a bias-controlled multiplex PCR. The paper's processing steps were these. Within the assay, amplification of reference gene primers was used to estimate how many nucleated cells each sample contained. To quantify the absolute abundance of each unique TCRbeta CDR3 rearrangement, sequence reads were collapsed and filtered. For each sample, productive Simpson clonality was calculated as the square root of Simpson's diversity index across productive rearrangements. The immuneACCESS repertoire file appears here via TCRdb, limited to in-frame rearrangements. These files lack a portion of the clones; in checked studies, under half of the deficit traces to unresolved V genes, and the cause of the others is not known. D and trimming come from the DNA, and the V and J calls and clone size come from that table. In this sample the table shows 140,000 to 150,000 clones, around 86% of which occur a single time. Around 4.2% of the sample rests with the top ten.

CDR1 and CDR2 were assigned from the germline V gene as SQVTM and ANQGSEA. V and J are trimmed by 5 bases and 2 bases, and the gene matches miss 2 bases of the junction. From its cysteine to its phenylalanine, the CDR3 spans 13 amino acids. Of the read, only the CDR3 DNA is kept; its 39 bases are in frame from base 1. The sample originates from a study of blood T cell repertoires in COVID-19 (dated by TCRdb to the early 2020s). In the study overall: Samples covering the acute and convalescent phases of COVID-19 were provided by collaborators in the United States, Italy and Spain. The repertoires were made available in a free public database intended to serve as a resource for research on the immune response to SARS-CoV-2. The material from the prospective study consisted of cDNA or gDNA derived from T cells, B-cell-depleted T cells, or PBMCs. Sample metadata almost always included a de-identified subject ID, COVID-19 status, age in years and sex. Subjects who had been exposed to COVID-19, were actively infected with it, or had recovered from it provided the deeply sampled blood TCRbeta repertoires that made up the dataset. Where HLA class I and class II types were available, the types were taken from metadata supplied by the sample provider, not from assay-based typing. Samples came from the ongoing ImmuneRACE study (first 160 participants) plus 1,254 subjects from 6 global collaborators.

Points the paper makes about the study in general: The quantity of clinical and demographic metadata differed by source and by participant and was supplied without curation.

The chain was built from TRBV29-1 and TRBJ2-3, and TRBD1 matches 9 of the central bases. The receptor was isolated from a man aged 50-59 years who had recovered from COVID-19. Material: PBMCs or T cells enriched from blood (not recorded which). The CDR3 reads as follows: CSVTGGTTDTQYF. The DNA is as follows: TGCAGCGTTACAGGGGGCACCACAGATACGCAGTATTTT.